This note documents a single T cell receptor (beta chain) sequence. The target antigen is unknown. The repertoire was sequenced with immunoSEQ multiplex PCR; TCRdb's copy has only in-frame clones and lacks some. The data show some 150,000 clones, just over 90% seen once. The record originates from a study of T cell responses to AZD1222 COVID-19 vaccine. Study-level results: Females made up more of the donors, who were largely white British, and clonal diversity may have come out too low.

CDR3 length: 17 amino acids. Germline loops: CDR1 KGHDR, CDR2 SFDVKD. V was clipped by 4 bases and J by 3 bases; unmatched bases: 11. The V call is TRBV24-1, the J call TRBJ1-5; 7 bases are a match to TRBD1. This TCR was sampled from an adult in good health. The specimen comprised peripheral blood, sampled on day 0 of MenACWY control vaccination. The CDR3 spells CATSDYRDTGVNQPQHF. CDR3 bases: TGTGCCACCAGTGACTACAGAGACACAGGGGTCAATCAGCCCCAGCATTTT.